This T cell receptor (beta chain) was sequenced during a study of OX40 agonist ivuxolimab in advanced cancers. About the full investigation: Ivuxolimab, which targeted the costimulatory receptor OX40 (CD134), was an agonistic, fully human IgG2 monoclonal antibody. Intravenous ivuxolimab was administered to patients every 2 weeks at six dose levels: 0.01, 0.1, 0.3, 1.5, 3 and 10 mg/kg. Of the approximately 54 dose-escalation patients, hepatocellular carcinoma was present in 19, melanoma in approximately 15, renal cell carcinoma in 9 and head and neck cancer in 9. A male proportion of nearly 85% and a mean age of approximately 58 years, ranging from about 20 to 80, were recorded for the dose-escalation cohort. Patients were allowed to have had prior anti-PD-1, anti-PD-L1 or anti-CTLA-4 therapy, and 30% to 40% of the dose-escalation patients had been treated with checkpoint inhibitors. Partial responses occurred in three dose-escalation patients, of whom one had hepatocellular carcinoma and two had cutaneous melanoma. Peripheral TCRbeta sequencing was intended to test whether TCR sequence diversity was altered and clonal T-cell expansion was caused by ivuxolimab. The paper describes the monotherapy dose-escalation part (N = 52 patients) of the phase I trial of ivuxolimab. Study-level results and caveats: In partial responders in the 0.1-3.0 mg/kg groups, normalized peripheral clonal expansion was found to be among the lowest, especially among CD8+ T cells. At doses from 0.1 to 3.0 mg/kg, clonal expansion was seen in both CD4+ and CD8+ blood T cells between baseline and week 6. Low levels of normalized T-cell clonal expansion were also shown by some nonresponding patients. On average, CD8+ T cells showed more expanded clones than CD4+ T cells after ivuxolimab. The antigen specificity of the clonally expanded peripheral T cells was not determined.

CDR1 and CDR2, looked up from the germline V gene (reference sequence), are MNHEY and SMNVEV. V and J are trimmed by 8 bases and 2 bases, and the gene matches miss 3 bases of the junction. The CDR3 covers 13 residues, taking in both the cysteine and the phenylalanine. Solely the CDR3 DNA is kept, with 39 bases framed from the first base. To sequence the TCRbeta CDR3 region, genomic DNA was isolated from the sorted cells. The immunoSEQ Assay was used for sequencing of TCRbeta CDR3 regions. TCRdb's version of the immuneACCESS table is confined to in-frame rearrangements and falls short of the full clone set. An unresolved V gene accounts for under half of the shortfall where checked; the remainder is of unknown origin. The sample yields 90,000 to 120,000 clones; about 91% were counted once. The ten largest clones take up 1% to 1.5% of the sample. A remark on this clone: Its antigen specificity is not known. No quality values exist for individual bases; no much larger clone is one base distant.

Patients with a history of autoimmune disease or receiving systemic immunosuppression were excluded from the trial. Peripheral blood for TCR sequencing was drawn from every dose cohort at baseline, at cycle 4 day 1 and at cycle 7 day 1. The samples were drawn from a first-in-human, open-label, multicenter phase I dose-escalation trial of ivuxolimab. The trial enrolled adults with locally advanced or metastatic head and neck squamous cell, hepatocellular, melanoma or renal cell carcinoma. Before TCR sequencing, CD4+ and CD8+ T cells were separately sorted from peripheral blood. The chain uses TRBV27 and TRBJ1-3; TRBD1 lines up with 7 middle nucleotides. This TCR was recovered from an adult with an advanced solid tumor such as melanoma, head and neck, liver or kidney cancer. Sequencing used CD4+ or CD8+ T cells sorted from blood, obtained in a trial of the OX40 agonist ivuxolimab. The DNA sequence is as follows: TGTGCCAGCCTTGACAGGGCTGGAAACACCATATATTTT. Protein translation: CASLDRAGNTIYF.